This T cell receptor beta chain is from a study of CD8+ T cells in alopecia areata. Findings and caveats of the study: Among the top 100, expanded CD8+ clones, as well as scalp clonality, were significantly decreased by tofacitinib. Researchers report lesional scalp, most notably alopecia totalis/universalis, outstripped normal scalp in clonality. In blood and scalp, many expanded lesional clones persisted during tofacitinib.

V was pared by 0 bases and J by 5 bases, with 9 bases between. The CDR3 is made up of 14 amino acids. CDR1 and CDR2 (germline): SGHRS, YFSETQ. Regarding treatment: oral pan-JAK inhibitor, 5-10 mg twice daily. On this clone: The antigen is unknown.

As the sequencing template, cDNA was produced by extracting RNA and reverse transcribing it. Profiled with immunoSEQ multiplex PCR; TCRdb holds only in-frame clones, not every one. Of more than 150,000 clones in the sample, 60% to 70% were seen once. The chain uses TRBV5-1 and TRBJ2-1; D assignment may be TRBD1 or TRBD2 (5 bases each). This receptor was taken from a human donor with alopecia areata. The source material was CD4+ T cells sorted from blood, sampled at week 4, from a patient treated with tofacitinib. The CDR3 coding sequence is TGCGCCAGCAGCTTGGATTTGGGGGACAATGAGCAGTTCTTC. The encoded protein is CASSLDLGDNEQFF.